The clone carrying this T cell receptor (beta chain) came up a few times. The antigen remains unidentified. This entry comes from a study of CD8 T cells in ankylosing spondylitis. Whole-study results and caveats: Ankylosing spondylitis blood appeared to be characterized by a TCR beta motif of 7 to 9 highly homologous variants. Clones linked to the disease showed a CD8+ phenotype. They occurred at relatively low frequencies in peripheral blood. Reactive arthritis synovial fluid and blood were previously reported to contain some motif variants.

TCRdb reprocessed the 5' RACE reads via MiXCR and lists one record per CDR3 protein. The table lists a few hundred thousand distinct CDR3 sequences, 20% to 25% of them singletons. This CDR3 is 13 amino acids long. Trimming shortened V by 0 bases and J by 3 bases, and 9 bases separated the two germline ends. Germline assignment: CDR1 SQVTM and CDR2 ANQGSEA. This chain links TRBV29-1 with TRBJ2-7; D might be TRBD2 (5 bases). Input material: blood, either unsorted or a sorted T cell fraction (not recorded which). The TCR originated in a male donor with ankylosing spondylitis or in good health (not recorded which). The CDR3 nucleotides read TGCAGCGTTGAAGATCTAGGAGGCTACGAGCAGTACTTC. Its translation: CSVEDLGGYEQYF.